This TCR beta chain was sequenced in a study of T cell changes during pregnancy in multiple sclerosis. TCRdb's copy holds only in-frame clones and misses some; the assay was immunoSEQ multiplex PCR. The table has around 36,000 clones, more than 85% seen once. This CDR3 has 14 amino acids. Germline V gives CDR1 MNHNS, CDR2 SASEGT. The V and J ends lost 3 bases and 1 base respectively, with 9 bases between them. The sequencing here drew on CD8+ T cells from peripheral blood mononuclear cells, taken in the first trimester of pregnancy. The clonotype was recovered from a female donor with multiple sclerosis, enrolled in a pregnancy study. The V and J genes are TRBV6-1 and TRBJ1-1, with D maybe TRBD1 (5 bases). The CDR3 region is CASSDIGQNTEAFF. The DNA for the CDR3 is TGTGCCAGCAGTGATATAGGACAGAACACTGAAGCTTTCTTT.